This entry lists 22 T cell receptor beta chains sequenced from one sample in a study of T cells in pancreatic ductal adenocarcinoma. Surgery without prior neoadjuvant therapy was the treatment of the selected pancreatic ductal adenocarcinoma patients. Some clones are missing from TCRdb's copy, which holds only in-frame ones; the method was immunoSEQ multiplex PCR. The sample lists under 20,000 clones, about 88% occurring once. Specimen: PBMCs. These receptors were taken from a human donor with pancreatic ductal adenocarcinoma.

V usage is TRBV7-2 and J usage is TRBJ1-2; D gene unclear. The CDR3 extends over 12 amino acids. CDR1 and CDR2 from the germline V gene are SGHTA and FQGNSA. V lost 0 bases and J lost 10, with 9 bases in between. As DNA, the CDR3 is TGTGCCAGCAGCTTAGCCCTAGTGGCCTACACCTTC. This sequence encodes CASSLALVAYTF.

The chain recombines TRBV11-2 with TRBJ2-5, with 8 nucleotides matching TRBD2. V lost 1 base to trimming and J lost 4 bases; unmatched junction nucleotides: 2. The CDR3 totals 14 residues. Germline CDR1 SGHAT, CDR2 FQNNGV. CDR3 sequence (DNA): TGTGCCAGCAGCTTAGGTAGCGGGGCAGAGACCCAGTACTTC. This sequence encodes CASSLGSGAETQYF.

With respect to this clone: At one of its ends the junction is not consistent with the germline gene, which may arise from a read error. V and J are TRBV5-1 and TRBJ1-3; 8 positions match TRBD1. The CDR3 sequence is 15 residues long. Germline CDR1 SGHRS, CDR2 YFSETQ. CDR3 sequence reads: CASSFDRGPGNTIYF. CDR3 coding DNA: TGTGCCAGCAGCTTTGACAGGGGACCTGGAAACACCATATATTTT.

This chain joins TRBV5-4 and TRBJ2-2; 8 positions agree with TRBD1. This CDR3 comprises 15 residues. Germline CDR1 reads SGHNT; CDR2 reads YYREEE (reference sequence). V trimming: 4 bases; J trimming: 5 bases; junction bases outside the gene matches: 7. Written as DNA, the CDR3 is TGTGCCAGCAGCCCGACAGGGGAAAGGACCGGGGAGCTGTTTTTT. This sequence encodes CASSPTGERTGELFF.

This chain joins TRBV6-5 and TRBJ2-1; weak D call: TRBD1 (6 bases). There are 13 residues in the CDR3. Germline CDR1 reads MNHEY; CDR2 reads SVGAGI. Trimming removed 6 bases from V and 7 bases from J, with 13 bases in between. The CDR3 protein is CASSRQVGNEQFF. The CDR3 coding sequence is TGTGCCAGCAGCCGACAGGTAGGGAATGAGCAGTTCTTC.

The chain couples TRBV11-2 to TRBJ2-7; the match to TRBD1 covers 7 bases. V was clipped by 1 base and J by 2 bases; unmatched bases: 5. The CDR3 extends over 15 amino acids. Germline V gives CDR1 SGHAT, CDR2 FQNNGV. The CDR3: CASSLGPGQTYEQYF. The CDR3 nucleotides read TGTGCCAGCAGCTTAGGACCGGGACAGACCTACGAGCAGTACTTC.

The V gene is TRBV15, the J gene TRBJ2-1; 10 positions agree with TRBD2. Germline values: CDR1 LNHNV, CDR2 YYDKDF (reference sequence). V was pared by 8 bases and J by 4 bases, with 14 bases of the junction left unmatched. The CDR3 runs to 17 residues. The DNA for the CDR3 is TGTGCCACCTCGACCTTAGCGGGGGGCCAACCTTACAATGAGCAGTTCTTC. Translation: CATSTLAGGQPYNEQFF.

Remarks on this clone: A read error may produce the germline difference seen at one junction end. The DNA for the CDR3 is TGCGCCAGCAGCCAGGAACAGGGGGATGGCTACACCTTC. Translating it yields CASSQEQGDGYTF. The V gene is TRBV5-4, the J gene TRBJ1-2; 8 bases line up with TRBD1. The CDR3 sequence is 13 residues long. Germline CDR1 is SGHNT and CDR2 is YYREEE (reference sequence).

The chain combines TRBV29-1 with TRBJ2-1, with D perhaps TRBD1 (6 bases). Germline CDR1 and CDR2: SQVTM and ANQGSEA. This CDR3 region has 13 residues. With 7 bases removed from V and 8 bases from J, the gap between germline ends came to 18 bases. CDR3 sequence reads: CSAHRTASYEQFF. CDR3 bases: TGCAGCGCCCACCGGACAGCCAGTTATGAGCAGTTCTTC.

This chain joins TRBV4-3 and TRBJ1-4; 8 bases align to TRBD1. Looked up from germline, CDR1 is LGHNA and CDR2 is YSLEER. J was trimmed by 7 bases and V by 0 bases; bases with no gene match: 7. This CDR3 comprises 16 residues. The CDR3 region is CASSQDPRGRGEKLFF. The CDR3 DNA reads TGCGCCAGCAGCCAAGACCCCAGGGGGCGCGGTGAAAAACTGTTTTTT.

V usage is TRBV7-9 and J usage is TRBJ1-3; 9 bases match TRBD1. Germline assignment: CDR1 SEHNR and CDR2 FQNEAQ (reference sequence). This CDR3 is built from 16 residues. The ends lost 3 bases at V and 2 bases at J; junction bases unmatched: 5. The chain's CDR3 is CASSFKQGAAGNTIYF. CDR3 DNA: TGTGCCAGCAGCTTCAAACAGGGGGCTGCTGGAAACACCATATATTTT.

The CDR3 bases are TGTGCCAGCGGTCGGGATGGCCTCCACTTT. Translated: CASGRDGLHF. This chain uses TRBV2 with TRBJ1-6, with D unresolved. The CDR3 runs 10 residues. Germline V gives CDR1 SNHLY, CDR2 FYNNEI. Trimming removed 8 bases at V and 15 bases at J, with 11 bases between.

The V and J genes are TRBV18 and TRBJ1-1; D call uncertain. This CDR3 is 14 amino acids long. Germline V gives CDR1 KGHSH, CDR2 LQKENI. Trimming took off 2 bases at V and 3 bases at J, with 10 bases between the two ends. CDR3 in amino acids: CASSPNHGDTEAFF. The CDR3 DNA is TGTGCCAGCTCACCAAATCACGGGGACACTGAAGCTTTCTTT.

CDR3 nucleotides: TGTGCCATCAGGGCCGACAGCCTCCTCTACGAGCAGTACTTC. Protein sequence: CAIRADSLLYEQYF. V usage is TRBV10-3 and J usage is TRBJ2-7; perhaps TRBD1 as D (5 bases). Germline V gene sequence: CDR1 ENHRY, CDR2 SYGVKD. The CDR3 extends over 14 amino acids. V was trimmed by 6 bases and J by 3 bases, leaving 15 bases between them.

The genes are TRBV28 and TRBJ2-7; 8 bases line up with TRBD1. CDR1 and CDR2 from the germline V gene are MDHEN and SYDVKM. The length of the CDR3 is 13 residues. V shed 6 bases and J 3 bases; nucleotides not matched to a gene: 4. As DNA, the CDR3 is TGTGCCAGCAGCTCGGGACAGGACTACGAGCAGTACTTC. Translated, it gives CASSSGQDYEQYF.

This clone was seen more than once but under ten times. The rearrangement joins TRBV13 to TRBJ2-7; D is possibly TRBD2 (5 bases). CDR1 is PRHDT and CDR2 is FYEKMQ in the germline V gene (reference sequence). The CDR3 is 13 residues long. The V end lost 5 bases, the J end lost 1 base, and 9 bases lay between the germline ends. The CDR3, as DNA: TGTGCCAGCAGCCAGCCGGGGTCCTACGAGCAGTACTTC. Its translation: CASSQPGSYEQYF.

V gene TRBV9 combines with J gene TRBJ1-1; D unclear. Germline CDR1 and CDR2: SGDLS and YYNGEE. The CDR3 covers 15 residues. The germline V and J ends were trimmed by 3 bases and 4 bases, with 16 bases remaining between them. CDR3 sequence: CASSASTQSVTEAFF. The CDR3 nucleotides read TGTGCCAGCAGCGCCTCGACACAATCGGTCACTGAAGCTTTCTTT.

The J gene is TRBJ1-5, the V gene TRBV19; D ambiguous. This CDR3 has 16 amino acids. Trimming cost V 7 bases and J 5 bases, with 21 bases left between them. In germline, CDR1 is LNHDA, CDR2 SQIVND (reference sequence). The CDR3 protein is CASTPFVVSRDQPQHF. The CDR3 DNA reads TGTGCCAGTACCCCTTTTGTGGTCTCGCGGGATCAGCCCCAGCATTTT.

This clone was observed a single time. This chain uses TRBV11-2 with TRBJ2-5, with D hard to call. V shed 2 bases and J shed 4 bases, with 5 bases lying between them. The CDR3 is 12 amino acids. Germline-derived CDR1 and CDR2 are SGHAT and FQNNGV. The CDR3 bases are TGTGCCAGCAGCTTAAATAGAGAGACCCAGTACTTC. Translation: CASSLNRETQYF.

The chain has TRBV9 and TRBJ1-2; D gene ambiguous. Looked up from germline, CDR1 is SGDLS and CDR2 is YYNGEE. This CDR3 is 12 amino acids long. V was shortened by 4 bases and J by 5 bases, with 9 bases between the two germline ends. The CDR3 DNA reads TGTGCCAGCAGCTTCTCGTCGTATGGCTACACCTTC. It specifies CASSFSSYGYTF.

This chain joins TRBV4-3 and TRBJ1-4; D is unresolved. CDR3 length: 17 residues. Looked up from germline, CDR1 is LGHNA and CDR2 is YSLEER. Trimming cost V 4 bases and J 0 bases, with 15 bases left between them. This CDR3 is CASSRGNSFATNEKLFF. As DNA, the CDR3 is TGCGCCAGCAGCCGAGGGAACAGTTTCGCAACTAATGAAAAACTGTTTTTT.

J is TRBJ2-5 and V is TRBV7-6, with a possible D match to TRBD1 (6 bases). V shed 5 bases and J shed 4 bases, with 17 bases lying between them. This CDR3 is built from 15 residues. CDR1 SGHVS and CDR2 FNYEAQ come from the germline V gene. The CDR3 reads CASSQGPGVAETQYF. Here the CDR3 DNA reads TGTGCCAGCAGCCAAGGCCCAGGGGTGGCAGAGACCCAGTACTTC.